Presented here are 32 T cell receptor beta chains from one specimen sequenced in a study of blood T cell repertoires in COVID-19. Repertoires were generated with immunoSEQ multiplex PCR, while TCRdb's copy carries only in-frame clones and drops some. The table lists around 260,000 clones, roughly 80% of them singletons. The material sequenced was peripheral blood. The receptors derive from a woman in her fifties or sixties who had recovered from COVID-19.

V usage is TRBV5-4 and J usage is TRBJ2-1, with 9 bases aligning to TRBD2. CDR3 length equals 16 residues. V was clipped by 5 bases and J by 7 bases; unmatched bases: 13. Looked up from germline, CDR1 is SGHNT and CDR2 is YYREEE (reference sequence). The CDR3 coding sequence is TGTGCCAGCAGACCGCGGGGCGGGAGGGCCTCAAATGAGCAGTTCTTC. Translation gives CASRPRGGRASNEQFF. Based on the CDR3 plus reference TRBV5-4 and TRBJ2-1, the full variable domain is ETGVTQSPTHLIKTRGQQVTLRCSSQSGHNTVSWYQQALGQGPQFIFQYYREEENGRGNFPPRFSGLQFPNYSSELNVNALELDDSALYLCASRPRGGRASNEQFFGPGTRLTVL.

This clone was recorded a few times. The CDR3 DNA sequence: TGTGCCAGCAGAGGGGTCGAGGAAAAACTGTTTTTT. Translation gives CASRGVEEKLFF. This chain connects TRBV28 to TRBJ1-4; tentatively, D is TRBD1 (5 bases). This CDR3 is 12 amino acids long. CDR1 is MDHEN and CDR2 is SYDVKM in the germline V gene. Trimming stripped 6 bases from V and 8 bases from J, with 10 bases between.

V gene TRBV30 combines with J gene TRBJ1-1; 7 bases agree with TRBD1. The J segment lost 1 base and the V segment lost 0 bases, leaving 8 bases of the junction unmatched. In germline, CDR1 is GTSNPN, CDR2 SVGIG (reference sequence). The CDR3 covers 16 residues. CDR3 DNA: TGTGCCTGGAGTGTATTTAGGTCAGGGGGGAACACTGAAGCTTTCTTT. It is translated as CAWSVFRSGGNTEAFF.

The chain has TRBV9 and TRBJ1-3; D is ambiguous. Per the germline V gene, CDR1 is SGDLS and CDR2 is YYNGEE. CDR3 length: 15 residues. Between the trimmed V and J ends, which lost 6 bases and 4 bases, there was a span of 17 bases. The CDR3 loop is CASTASEGIGNTIYF. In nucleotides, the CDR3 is TGTGCCAGCACCGCTAGTGAGGGTATCGGAAACACCATATATTTT.

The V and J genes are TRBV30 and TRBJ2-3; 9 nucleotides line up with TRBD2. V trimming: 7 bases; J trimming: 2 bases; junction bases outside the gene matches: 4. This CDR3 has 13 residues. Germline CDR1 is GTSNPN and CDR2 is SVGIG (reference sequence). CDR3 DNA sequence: TGTGCCTACCGGACTAGCGCCACAGATACGCAGTATTTT. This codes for CAYRTSATDTQYF.

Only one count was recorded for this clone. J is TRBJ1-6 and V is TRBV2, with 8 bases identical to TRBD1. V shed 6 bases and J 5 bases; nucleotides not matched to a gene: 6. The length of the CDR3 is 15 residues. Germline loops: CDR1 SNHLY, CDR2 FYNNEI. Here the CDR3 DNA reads TGTGCCAGCAGGAAGGACAGGGCGGATAATTCACCCCTCCACTTT. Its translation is CASRKDRADNSPLHF.

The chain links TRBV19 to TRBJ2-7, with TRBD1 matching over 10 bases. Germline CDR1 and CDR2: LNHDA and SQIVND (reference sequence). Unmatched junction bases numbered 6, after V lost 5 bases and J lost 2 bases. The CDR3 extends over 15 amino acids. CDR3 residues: CASSHRTGGAYEQYF. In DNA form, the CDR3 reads TGTGCCAGTAGTCACCGGACAGGGGGGGCCTACGAGCAGTACTTC.

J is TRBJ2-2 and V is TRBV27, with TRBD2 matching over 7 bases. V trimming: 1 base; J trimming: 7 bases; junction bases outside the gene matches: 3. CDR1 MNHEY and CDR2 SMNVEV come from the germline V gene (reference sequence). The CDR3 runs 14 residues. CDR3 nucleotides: TGTGCCAGCAGTTTATTGGGGGGGGACGGGGAGCTGTTTTTT. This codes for CASSLLGGDGELFF.

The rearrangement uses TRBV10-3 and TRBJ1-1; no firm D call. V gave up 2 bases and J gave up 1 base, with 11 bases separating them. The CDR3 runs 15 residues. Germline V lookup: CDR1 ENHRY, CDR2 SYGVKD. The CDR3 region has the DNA TGTGCCATCAGTGAGGGAGTAGGATCGAACACTGAAGCTTTCTTT. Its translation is CAISEGVGSNTEAFF.

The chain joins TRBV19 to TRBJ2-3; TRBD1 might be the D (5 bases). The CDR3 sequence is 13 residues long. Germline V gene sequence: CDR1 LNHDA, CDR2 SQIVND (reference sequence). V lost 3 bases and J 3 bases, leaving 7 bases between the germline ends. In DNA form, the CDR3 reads TGTGCCAGTAGTATGGCAGGGACAGATACGCAGTATTTT. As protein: CASSMAGTDTQYF.

CDR3 sequence: CASSLLQGGDTEAFF. CDR3 DNA sequence: TGTGCCAGCTCACTTCTACAGGGAGGGGACACTGAAGCTTTCTTT. The chain joins TRBV18 to TRBJ1-1; D may be TRBD1 (6 bases). V was trimmed by 4 bases and J by 3 bases, leaving 15 bases between them. This CDR3 has 15 residues. CDR1 is KGHSH, CDR2 LQKENI, per germline.

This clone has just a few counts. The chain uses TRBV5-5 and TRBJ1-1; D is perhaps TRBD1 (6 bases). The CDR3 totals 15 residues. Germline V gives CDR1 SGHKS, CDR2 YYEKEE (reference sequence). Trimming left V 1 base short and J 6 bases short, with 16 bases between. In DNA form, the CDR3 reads TGTGCCAGCAGCTTGCTGCAGGGGTTTTCGCCTGAAGCTTTCTTT. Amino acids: CASSLLQGFSPEAFF. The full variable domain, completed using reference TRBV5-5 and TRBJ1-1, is DAGVTQSPTHLIKTRGQQVTLRCSPISGHKSVSWYQQVLGQGPQFIFQYYEKEERGRGNFPDRFSARQFPNYSSELNVNALLLGDSALYLCASSLLQGFSPEAFFGQGTRLTVV.

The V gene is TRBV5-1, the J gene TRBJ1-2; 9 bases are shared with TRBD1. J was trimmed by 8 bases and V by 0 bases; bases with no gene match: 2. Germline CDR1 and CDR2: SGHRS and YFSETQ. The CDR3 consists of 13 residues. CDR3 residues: CASSLGTGEGYTF. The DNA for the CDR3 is TGCGCCAGCAGCTTGGGGACAGGGGAAGGCTACACCTTC.

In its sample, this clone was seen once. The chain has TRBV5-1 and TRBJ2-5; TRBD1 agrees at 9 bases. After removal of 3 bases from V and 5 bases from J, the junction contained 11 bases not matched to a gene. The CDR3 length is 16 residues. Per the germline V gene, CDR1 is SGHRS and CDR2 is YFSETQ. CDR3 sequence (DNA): TGCGCCAGCAGCTCCGGGACAGGGAGTAGGAGGGAGACCCAGTACTTC. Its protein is CASSSGTGSRRETQYF.

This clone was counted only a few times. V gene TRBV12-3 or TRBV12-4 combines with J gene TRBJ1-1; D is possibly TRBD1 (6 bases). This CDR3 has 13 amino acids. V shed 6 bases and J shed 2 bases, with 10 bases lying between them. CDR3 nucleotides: TGTGCCAGCAGCTTGGGACACAACACTGAAGCTTTCTTT. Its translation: CASSLGHNTEAFF.

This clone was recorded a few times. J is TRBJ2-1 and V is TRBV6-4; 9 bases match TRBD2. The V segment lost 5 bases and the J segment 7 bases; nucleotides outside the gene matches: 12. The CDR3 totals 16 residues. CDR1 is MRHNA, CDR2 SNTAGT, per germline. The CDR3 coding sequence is TGTGCCAGCAGTCCTCAGGGGACTAGCTCGGTAAATGAGCAGTTCTTC. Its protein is CASSPQGTSSVNEQFF.

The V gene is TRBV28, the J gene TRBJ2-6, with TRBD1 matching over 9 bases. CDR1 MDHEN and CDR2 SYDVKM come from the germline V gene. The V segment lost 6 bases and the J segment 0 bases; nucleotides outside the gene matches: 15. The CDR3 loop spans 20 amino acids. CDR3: CASRNLRDRDGLSGANVLTF. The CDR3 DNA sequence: TGTGCCAGCAGGAACCTCCGGGACAGGGATGGTCTCTCTGGGGCCAACGTCCTGACTTTC.

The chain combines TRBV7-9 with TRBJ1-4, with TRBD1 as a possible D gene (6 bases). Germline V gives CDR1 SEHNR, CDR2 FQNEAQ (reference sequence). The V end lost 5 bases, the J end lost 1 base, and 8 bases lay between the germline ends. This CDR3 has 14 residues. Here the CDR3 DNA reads TGTGCCAGCAGCCCACAGGGAACTAATGAAAAACTGTTTTTT. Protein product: CASSPQGTNEKLFF.

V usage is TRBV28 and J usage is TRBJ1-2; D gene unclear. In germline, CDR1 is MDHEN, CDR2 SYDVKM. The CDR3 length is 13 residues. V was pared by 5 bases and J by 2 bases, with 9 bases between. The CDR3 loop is CASSARGNYGYTF. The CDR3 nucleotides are TGTGCCAGCAGTGCTCGGGGAAACTATGGCTACACCTTC.

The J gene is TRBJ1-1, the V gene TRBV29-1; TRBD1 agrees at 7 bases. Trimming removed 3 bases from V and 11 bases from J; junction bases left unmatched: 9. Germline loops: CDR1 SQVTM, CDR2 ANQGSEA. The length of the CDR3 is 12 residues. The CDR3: CSVDGGGRGAFF. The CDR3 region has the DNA TGCAGCGTTGATGGAGGGGGCCGGGGGGCTTTCTTT.

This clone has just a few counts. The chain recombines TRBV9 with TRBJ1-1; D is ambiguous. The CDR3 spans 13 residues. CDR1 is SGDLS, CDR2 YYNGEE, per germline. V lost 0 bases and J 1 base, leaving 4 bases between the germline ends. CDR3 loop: CASSVVRNTEAFF. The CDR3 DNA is TGTGCCAGCAGCGTAGTTCGGAACACTGAAGCTTTCTTT.

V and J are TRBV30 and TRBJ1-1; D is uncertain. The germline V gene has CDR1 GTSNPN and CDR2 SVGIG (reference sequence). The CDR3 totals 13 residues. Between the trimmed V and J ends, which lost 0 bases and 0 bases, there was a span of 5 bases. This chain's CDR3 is CAWSVLLNTEAFF. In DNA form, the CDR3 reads TGTGCCTGGAGTGTACTACTGAACACTGAAGCTTTCTTT.

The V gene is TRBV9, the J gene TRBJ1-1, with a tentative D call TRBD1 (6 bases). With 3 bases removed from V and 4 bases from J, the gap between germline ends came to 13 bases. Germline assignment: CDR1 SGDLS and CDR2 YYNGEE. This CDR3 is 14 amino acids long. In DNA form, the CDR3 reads TGTGCCAGCAGCGCGAACAGGGCGGGCACTGAAGCTTTCTTT. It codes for CASSANRAGTEAFF.

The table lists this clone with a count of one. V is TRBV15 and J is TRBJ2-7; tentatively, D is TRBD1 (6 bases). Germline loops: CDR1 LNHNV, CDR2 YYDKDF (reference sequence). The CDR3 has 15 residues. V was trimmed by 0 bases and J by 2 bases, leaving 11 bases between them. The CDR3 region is CATSRDLGGTYEQYF. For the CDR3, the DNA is TGTGCCACCAGCAGAGATCTAGGGGGAACCTACGAGCAGTACTTC.

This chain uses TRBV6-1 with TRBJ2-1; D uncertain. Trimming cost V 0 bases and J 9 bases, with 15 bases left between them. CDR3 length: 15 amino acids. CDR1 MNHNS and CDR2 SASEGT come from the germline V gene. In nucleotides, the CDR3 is TGTGCCAGCAGTGAAGCGGGCCTATTTATGGGTGAGCAGTTCTTC. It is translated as CASSEAGLFMGEQFF.

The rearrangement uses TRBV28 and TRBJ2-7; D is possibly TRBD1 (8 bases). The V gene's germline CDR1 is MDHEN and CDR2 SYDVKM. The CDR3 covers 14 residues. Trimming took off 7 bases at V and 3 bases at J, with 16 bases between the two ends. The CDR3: CASNKQGGFYEQYF. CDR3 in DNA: TGTGCCAGCAACAAACAGGGGGGGTTCTACGAGCAGTACTTC.

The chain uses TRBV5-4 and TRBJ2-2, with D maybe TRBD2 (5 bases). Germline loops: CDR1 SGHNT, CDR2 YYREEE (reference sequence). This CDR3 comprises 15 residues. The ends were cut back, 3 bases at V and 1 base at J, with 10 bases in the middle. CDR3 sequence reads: CASSSPGENTGELFF. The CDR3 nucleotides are TGTGCCAGCAGCTCACCCGGGGAGAACACCGGGGAGCTGTTTTTT.

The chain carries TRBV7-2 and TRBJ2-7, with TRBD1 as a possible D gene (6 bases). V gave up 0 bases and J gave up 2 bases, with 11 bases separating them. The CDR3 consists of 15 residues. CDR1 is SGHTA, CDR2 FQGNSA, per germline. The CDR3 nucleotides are TGTGCCAGCAGCTTAGCTCAGGGGCCTGCCTACGAGCAGTACTTC. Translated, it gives CASSLAQGPAYEQYF.

The CDR3: CASSFTGSYNEQFF. In nucleotides, the CDR3 is TGTGCCAGCAGTTTTACGGGATCCTACAATGAGCAGTTCTTC. The chain uses TRBV28 and TRBJ2-1; D perhaps matches TRBD2 (5 bases). The CDR3 has 14 residues. The V and J ends lost 3 bases and 1 base respectively, with 7 bases between them. From germline, CDR1 is MDHEN and CDR2 SYDVKM.

The CDR3 region has the DNA TGTGCCAGCAGCCAATCGCGGGGGCGCGGTGAAAAACTGTTTTTT. It is translated as CASSQSRGRGEKLFF. The chain carries TRBV16 and TRBJ1-4; a possible D gene is TRBD1 (6 bases). The V gene lost 0 bases and the J gene lost 7 bases, with 12 bases spanning the gap. The CDR3 has 15 residues. Germline assignment: CDR1 KGHSY and CDR2 FQNENV.

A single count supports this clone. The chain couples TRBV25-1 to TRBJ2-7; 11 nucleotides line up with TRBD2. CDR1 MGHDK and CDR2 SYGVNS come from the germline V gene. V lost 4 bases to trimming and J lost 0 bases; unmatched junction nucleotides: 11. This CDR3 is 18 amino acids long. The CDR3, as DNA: TGTGCCAGCAGTGGTCAGGGACTAGCGGTTCTGGGCTCCTACGAGCAGTACTTC. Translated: CASSGQGLAVLGSYEQYF.

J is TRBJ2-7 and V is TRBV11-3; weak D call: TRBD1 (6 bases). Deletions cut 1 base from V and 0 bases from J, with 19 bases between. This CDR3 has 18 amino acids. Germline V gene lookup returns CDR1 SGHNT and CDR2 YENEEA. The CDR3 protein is CASSLVSRTELISYEQYF. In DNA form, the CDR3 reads TGTGCCAGCAGCTTAGTGTCCCGGACAGAATTAATCTCCTACGAGCAGTACTTC.